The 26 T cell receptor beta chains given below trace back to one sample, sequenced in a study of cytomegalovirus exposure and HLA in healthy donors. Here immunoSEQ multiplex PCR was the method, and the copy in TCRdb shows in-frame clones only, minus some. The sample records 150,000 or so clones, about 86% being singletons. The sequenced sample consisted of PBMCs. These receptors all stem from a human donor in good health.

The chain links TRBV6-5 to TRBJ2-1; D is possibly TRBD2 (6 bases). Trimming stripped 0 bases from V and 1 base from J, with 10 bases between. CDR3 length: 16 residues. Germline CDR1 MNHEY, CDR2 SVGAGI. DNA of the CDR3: TGTGCCAGCAGTTACTCAGGGCGGGGTTCCTACAATGAGCAGTTCTTC. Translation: CASSYSGRGSYNEQFF.

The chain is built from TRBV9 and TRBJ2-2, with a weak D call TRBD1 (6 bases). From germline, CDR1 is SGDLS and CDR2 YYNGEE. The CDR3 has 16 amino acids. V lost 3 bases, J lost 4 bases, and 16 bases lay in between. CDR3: CASSGQGMILTGELFF. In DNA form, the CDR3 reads TGTGCCAGCAGCGGTCAGGGGATGATCCTCACCGGGGAGCTGTTTTTT.

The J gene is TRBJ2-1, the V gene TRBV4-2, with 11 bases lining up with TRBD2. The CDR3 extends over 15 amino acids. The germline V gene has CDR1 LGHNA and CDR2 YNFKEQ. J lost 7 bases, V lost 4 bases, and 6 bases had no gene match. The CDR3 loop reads CASSPRRTSGNEQFF. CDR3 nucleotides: TGTGCCAGCAGCCCTCGGAGGACTAGCGGGAATGAGCAGTTCTTC.

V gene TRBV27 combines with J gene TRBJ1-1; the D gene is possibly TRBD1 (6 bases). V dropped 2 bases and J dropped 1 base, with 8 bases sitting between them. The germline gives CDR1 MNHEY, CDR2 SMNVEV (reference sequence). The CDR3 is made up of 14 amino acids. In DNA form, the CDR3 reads TGTGCCAGCAGTTTAAAGACAGGGAACACTGAAGCTTTCTTT. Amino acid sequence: CASSLKTGNTEAFF.

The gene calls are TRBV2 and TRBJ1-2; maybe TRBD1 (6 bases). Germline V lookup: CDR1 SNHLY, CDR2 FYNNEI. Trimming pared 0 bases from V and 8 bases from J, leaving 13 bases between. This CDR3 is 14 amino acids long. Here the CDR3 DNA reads TGTGCCAGCAGTGAAGCGCTTAGGGGGGGAGGCTACACCTTC. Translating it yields CASSEALRGGGYTF. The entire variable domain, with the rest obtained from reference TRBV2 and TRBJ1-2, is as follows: EPEVTQTPSHQVTQMGQEVILRCVPISNHLYFYWYRQILGQKVEFLVSFYNNEISEKSEIFDDQFSVERPDGSNFTLKIRSTKLEDSAMYFCASSEALRGGGYTFGSGTRLTVV.

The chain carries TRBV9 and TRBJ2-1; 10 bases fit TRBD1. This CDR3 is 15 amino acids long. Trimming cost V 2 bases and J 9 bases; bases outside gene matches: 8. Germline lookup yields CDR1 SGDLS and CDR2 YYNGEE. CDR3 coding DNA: TGTGCCAGCAGCGTCGCCGGGACAGGGGACGGTGAGCAGTTCTTC. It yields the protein CASSVAGTGDGEQFF.

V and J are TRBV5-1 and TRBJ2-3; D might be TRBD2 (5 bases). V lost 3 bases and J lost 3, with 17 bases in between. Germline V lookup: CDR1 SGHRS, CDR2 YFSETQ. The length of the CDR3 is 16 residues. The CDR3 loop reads CASSSFSEWGTDTQYF. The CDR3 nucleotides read TGCGCCAGCAGCTCTTTTAGCGAATGGGGAACAGATACGCAGTATTTT.

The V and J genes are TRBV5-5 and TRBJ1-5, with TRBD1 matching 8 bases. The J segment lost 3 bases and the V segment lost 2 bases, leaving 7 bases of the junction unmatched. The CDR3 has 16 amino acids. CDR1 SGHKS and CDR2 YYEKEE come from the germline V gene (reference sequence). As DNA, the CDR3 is TGTGCCAGCAGCTTTGTCCCAGGGGGCATCAATCAGCCCCAGCATTTT. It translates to CASSFVPGGINQPQHF.

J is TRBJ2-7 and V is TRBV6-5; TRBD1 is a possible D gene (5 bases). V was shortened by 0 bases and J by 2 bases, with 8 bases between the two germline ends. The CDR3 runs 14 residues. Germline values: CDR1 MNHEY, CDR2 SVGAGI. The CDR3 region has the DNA TGTGCCAGCAGTTACTCGAAGGGGACCTACGAGCAGTACTTC. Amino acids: CASSYSKGTYEQYF.

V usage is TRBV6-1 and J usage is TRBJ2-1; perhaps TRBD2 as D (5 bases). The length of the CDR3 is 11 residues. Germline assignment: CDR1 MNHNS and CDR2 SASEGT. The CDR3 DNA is TGTGCGGGAGCGACCTACAATGAGCAGTTCTTC. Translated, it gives CAGATYNEQFF.

Written as DNA, the CDR3 is TGCAGCGTTCTGCCAGCAACTAATGAAAAACTGTTTTTT. This sequence encodes CSVLPATNEKLFF. This chain joins TRBV29-1 and TRBJ1-4; D remains unclear. The V gene lost 5 bases and the J gene lost 0 bases, with 7 bases spanning the gap. Germline-derived CDR1 and CDR2 are SQVTM and ANQGSEA. CDR3 length equals 13 residues.

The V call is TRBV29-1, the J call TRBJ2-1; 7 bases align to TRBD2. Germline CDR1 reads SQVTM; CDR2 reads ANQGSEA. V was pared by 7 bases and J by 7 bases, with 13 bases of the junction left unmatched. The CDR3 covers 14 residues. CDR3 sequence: CSAEGGLGVNEQFF. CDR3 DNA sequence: TGCAGCGCTGAGGGCGGACTAGGGGTGAATGAGCAGTTCTTC.

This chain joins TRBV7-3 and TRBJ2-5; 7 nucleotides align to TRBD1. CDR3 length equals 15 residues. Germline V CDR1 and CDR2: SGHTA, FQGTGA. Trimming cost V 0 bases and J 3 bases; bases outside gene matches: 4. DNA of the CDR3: TGTGCCAGCAGCTTAACCAGGGGGACGGAAGAGACCCAGTACTTC. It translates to CASSLTRGTEETQYF.

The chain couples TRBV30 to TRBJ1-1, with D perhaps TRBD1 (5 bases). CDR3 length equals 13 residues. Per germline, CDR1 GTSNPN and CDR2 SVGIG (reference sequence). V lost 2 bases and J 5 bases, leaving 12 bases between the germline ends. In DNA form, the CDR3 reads TGTGCCTGGAGTACGAGTCGGGGGACTGAAGCTTTCTTT. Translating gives CAWSTSRGTEAFF.

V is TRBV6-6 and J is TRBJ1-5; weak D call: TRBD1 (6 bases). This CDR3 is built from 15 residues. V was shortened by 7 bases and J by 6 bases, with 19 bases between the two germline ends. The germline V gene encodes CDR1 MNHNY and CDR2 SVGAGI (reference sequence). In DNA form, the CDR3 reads TGTGCCAGCACCTCCGGGACATTCCTGACTCAGCCCCAGCATTTT. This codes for CASTSGTFLTQPQHF.

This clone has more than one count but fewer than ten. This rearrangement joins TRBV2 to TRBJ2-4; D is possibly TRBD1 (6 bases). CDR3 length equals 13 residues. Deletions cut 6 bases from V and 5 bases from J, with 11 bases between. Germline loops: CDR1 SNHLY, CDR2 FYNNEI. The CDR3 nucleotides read TGTGCCAGCAGAGAGGACAGTGAAAACATTCAGTACTTC. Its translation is CASREDSENIQYF.

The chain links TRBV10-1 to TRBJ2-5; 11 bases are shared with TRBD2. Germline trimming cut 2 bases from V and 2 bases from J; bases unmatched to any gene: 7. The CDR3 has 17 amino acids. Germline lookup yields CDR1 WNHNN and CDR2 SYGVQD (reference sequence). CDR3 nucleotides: TGCGCCAGCAGTGAGACCGGGACTAGCGGTTTTCAAGAGACCCAGTACTTC. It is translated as CASSETGTSGFQETQYF.

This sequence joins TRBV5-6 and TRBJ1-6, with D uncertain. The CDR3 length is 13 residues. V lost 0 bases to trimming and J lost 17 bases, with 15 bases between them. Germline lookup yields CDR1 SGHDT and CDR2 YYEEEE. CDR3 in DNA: TGTGCCAGCAGCTTGGATGCGGGGAGTGGCGTCCACTTT. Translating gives CASSLDAGSGVHF.

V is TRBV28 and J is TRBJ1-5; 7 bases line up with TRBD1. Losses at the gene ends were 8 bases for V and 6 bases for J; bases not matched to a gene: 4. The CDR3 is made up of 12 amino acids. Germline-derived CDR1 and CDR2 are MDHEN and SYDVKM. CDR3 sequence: CASRGGTQPQHF. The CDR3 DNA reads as TGTGCCAGCCGAGGGGGCACTCAGCCCCAGCATTTT.

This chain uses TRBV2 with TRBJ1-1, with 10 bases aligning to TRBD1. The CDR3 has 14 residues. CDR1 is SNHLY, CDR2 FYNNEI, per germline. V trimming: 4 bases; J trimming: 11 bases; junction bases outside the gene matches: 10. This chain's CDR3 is CASSAGQGFGNAFF. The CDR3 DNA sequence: TGTGCCAGCAGTGCGGGACAGGGGTTTGGTAATGCTTTCTTT.

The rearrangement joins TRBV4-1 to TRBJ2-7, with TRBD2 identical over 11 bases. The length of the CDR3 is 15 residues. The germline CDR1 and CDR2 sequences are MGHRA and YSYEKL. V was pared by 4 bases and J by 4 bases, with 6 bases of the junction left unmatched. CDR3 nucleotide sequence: TGCGCCAGCAGCCCGGCAGGGACTAGCGGATACGAGCAGTACTTC. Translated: CASSPAGTSGYEQYF.

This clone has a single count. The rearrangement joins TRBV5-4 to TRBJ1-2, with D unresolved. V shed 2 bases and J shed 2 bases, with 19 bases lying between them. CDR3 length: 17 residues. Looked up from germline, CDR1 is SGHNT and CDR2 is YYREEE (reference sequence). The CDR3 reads CASSFSASRATNYGYTF. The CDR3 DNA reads TGTGCCAGCAGCTTCTCAGCGTCGCGGGCTACAAACTATGGCTACACCTTC.

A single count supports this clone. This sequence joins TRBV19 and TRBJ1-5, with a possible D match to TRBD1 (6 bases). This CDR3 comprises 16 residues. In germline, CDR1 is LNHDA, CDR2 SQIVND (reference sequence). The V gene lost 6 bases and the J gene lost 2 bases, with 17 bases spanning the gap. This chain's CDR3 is CASSQPGGAGNQPQHF. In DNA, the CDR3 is TGTGCCAGTAGCCAGCCCGGGGGGGCGGGCAATCAGCCCCAGCATTTT.

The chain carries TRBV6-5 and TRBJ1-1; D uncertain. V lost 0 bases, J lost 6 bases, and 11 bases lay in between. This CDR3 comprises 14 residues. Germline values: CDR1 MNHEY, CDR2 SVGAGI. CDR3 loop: CASSYSSTSPEAFF. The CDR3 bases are TGTGCCAGCAGTTACTCGTCGACTTCACCTGAAGCTTTCTTT.

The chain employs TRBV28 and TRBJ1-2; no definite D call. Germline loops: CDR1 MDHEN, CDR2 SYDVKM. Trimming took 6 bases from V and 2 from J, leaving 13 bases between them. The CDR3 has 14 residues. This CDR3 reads CASRVPLANYGYTF. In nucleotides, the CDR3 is TGTGCCAGCAGGGTACCCCTGGCCAACTATGGCTACACCTTC.

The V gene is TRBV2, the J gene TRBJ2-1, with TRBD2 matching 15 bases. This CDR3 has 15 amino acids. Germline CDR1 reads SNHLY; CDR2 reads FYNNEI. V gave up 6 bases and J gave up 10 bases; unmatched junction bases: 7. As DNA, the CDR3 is TGTGCCAGCAGCTGGGGACTAGCGGGAGGTAACGAGCAGTTCTTC. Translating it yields CASSWGLAGGNEQFF. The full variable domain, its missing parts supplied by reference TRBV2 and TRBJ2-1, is EPEVTQTPSHQVTQMGQEVILRCVPISNHLYFYWYRQILGQKVEFLVSFYNNEISEKSEIFDDQFSVERPDGSNFTLKIRSTKLEDSAMYFCASSWGLAGGNEQFFGPGTRLTVL.